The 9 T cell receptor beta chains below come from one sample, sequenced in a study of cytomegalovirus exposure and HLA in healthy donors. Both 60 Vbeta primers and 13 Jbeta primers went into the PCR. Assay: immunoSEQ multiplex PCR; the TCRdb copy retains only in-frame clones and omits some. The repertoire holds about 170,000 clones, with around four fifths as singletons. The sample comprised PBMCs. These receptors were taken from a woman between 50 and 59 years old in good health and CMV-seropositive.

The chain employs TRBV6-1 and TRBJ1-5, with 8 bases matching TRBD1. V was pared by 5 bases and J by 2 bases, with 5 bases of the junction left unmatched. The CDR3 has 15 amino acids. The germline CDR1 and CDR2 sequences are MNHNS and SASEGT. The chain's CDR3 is CASSLKGQGNQPQHF. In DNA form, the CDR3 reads TGTGCCAGCAGTTTAAAGGGACAGGGCAATCAGCCCCAGCATTTT.

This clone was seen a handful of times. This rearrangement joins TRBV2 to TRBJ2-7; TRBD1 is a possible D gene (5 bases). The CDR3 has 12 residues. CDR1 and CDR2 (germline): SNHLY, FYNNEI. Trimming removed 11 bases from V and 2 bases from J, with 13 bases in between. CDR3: CAGSLGPYEQYF. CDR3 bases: TGTGCCGGATCGCTGGGGCCCTACGAGCAGTACTTC.

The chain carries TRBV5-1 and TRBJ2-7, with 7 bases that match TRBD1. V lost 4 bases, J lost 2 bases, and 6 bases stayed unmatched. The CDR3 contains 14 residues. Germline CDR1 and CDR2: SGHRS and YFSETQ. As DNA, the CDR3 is TGCGCCAGCAGCCCGGGGACAGACGCCTACGAGCAGTACTTC. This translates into CASSPGTDAYEQYF.

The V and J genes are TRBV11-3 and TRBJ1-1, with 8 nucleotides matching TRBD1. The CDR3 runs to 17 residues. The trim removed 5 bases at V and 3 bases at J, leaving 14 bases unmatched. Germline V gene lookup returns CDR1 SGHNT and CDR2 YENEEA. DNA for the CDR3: TGTGCCAGCAGCCTGACAGGGGCCCTTCCGGGGGACACTGAAGCTTTCTTT. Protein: CASSLTGALPGDTEAFF.

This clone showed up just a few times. CDR3 in amino acids: CASSLGGGDGSYEQYF. The CDR3 nucleotides are TGCGCCAGCAGCTTAGGAGGGGGGGATGGTTCCTACGAGCAGTACTTC. V is TRBV5-1 and J is TRBJ2-7; perhaps TRBD2 as D (7 bases). Trimming removed 2 bases at V and 1 base at J, with 16 bases between. Germline values: CDR1 SGHRS, CDR2 YFSETQ. There are 16 residues in the CDR3.

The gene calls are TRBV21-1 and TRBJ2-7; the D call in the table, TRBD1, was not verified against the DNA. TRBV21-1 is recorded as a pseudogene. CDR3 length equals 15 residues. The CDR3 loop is CASCPPGQETYEQYF. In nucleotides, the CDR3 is TGTGCCAGCTGCCCCCCCGGACAGGAAACCTACGAGCAGTACTTC.

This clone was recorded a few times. The CDR3 reads CASSTDSNTEAFF. For the CDR3, the DNA is TGTGCCAGCAGCACGGACAGTAACACTGAAGCTTTCTTT. The chain has TRBV7-9 and TRBJ1-1; D is possibly TRBD1 (6 bases). V lost 5 bases, J lost 2 bases, and 9 bases lay in between. There are 13 residues in the CDR3. Per the germline V gene, CDR1 is SEHNR and CDR2 is FQNEAQ (reference sequence).

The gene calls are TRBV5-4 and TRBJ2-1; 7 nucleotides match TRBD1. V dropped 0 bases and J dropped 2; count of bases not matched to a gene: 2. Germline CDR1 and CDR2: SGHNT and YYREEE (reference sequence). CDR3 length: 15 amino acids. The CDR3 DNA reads TGTGCCAGCAGCTTGGACAGGGGCACCTACAATGAGCAGTTCTTC. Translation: CASSLDRGTYNEQFF.

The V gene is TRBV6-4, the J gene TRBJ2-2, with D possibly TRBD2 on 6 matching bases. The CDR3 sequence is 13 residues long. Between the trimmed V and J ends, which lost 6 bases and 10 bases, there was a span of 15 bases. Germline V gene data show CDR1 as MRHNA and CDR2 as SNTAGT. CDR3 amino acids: CASSVSGTQELFF. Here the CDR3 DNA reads TGTGCCAGCAGCGTCTCCGGGACTCAGGAGCTGTTTTTT.